The following is a TCR beta chain sequence with its context. According to the study, TCR beta libraries were built with iRepertoire HTBI primers and CDR3-region Arm-PCR. Source study methods: The samples yielded 50 to 80 TRBV and around 14 TRBJ segments. Each CDR3 protein is one row after TCRdb ran MiXCR on the multiplex PCR reads. The V and J calls shown here were made by TCRdb, not taken from the authors' results. Here the sample spans 400,000 to 500,000 distinct CDR3 sequences, less than 20% being singletons. The time point denotes: newly diagnosed GD, antithyroid drugs for less than 3 months. RNA from PBMCs was the source of the TCR library. The sample comes from a study of regulatory T cells in long-lasting Graves disease. Study context: Those Graves' patients who were newly diagnosed had been on antithyroid drugs under 3 months.

V shed 5 bases, J shed 6 bases, and the junction held 8 bases outside the gene matches. Looked up from germline, CDR1 is SGHAT and CDR2 is FQNNGV. This CDR3 comprises 16 residues. This same sample was also taken into another study, of T cells in Graves' hyperthyroidism and ophthalmopathy. This second study notes: HTBI primers were used for first-round RT-PCR of the TCR CDR3.

This material consisted of peripheral blood mononuclear cells (PBMCs), taken at new diagnosis, from a patient treated with antithyroid drugs. V gene TRBV11-2 combines with J gene TRBJ2-1, with 12 bases identical to TRBD2. This clonotype was sampled from a woman younger than 35 with Graves disease. The CDR3 DNA follows: TGTGCCAGCAGCCTCCGGACTAGCGGGACAAGCAATGAGCAGTTCTTC. Translating it yields CASSLRTSGTSNEQFF.